The rows below give T cell receptor beta chains drawn from one sample of a study of spatial heterogeneity in lung cancer. Via MiXCR, TCRdb re-called the 5' RACE reads, giving one row per CDR3 protein. The data show 90,000 to 95,000 distinct CDR3 sequences, approximately 12% seen once. Sequenced here: PBMCs, sampled at surgery. Receptors were obtained from a male donor with early-stage non-small cell lung cancer. Each CDR3 is given with its conserved first and last residue. Each record gives: clone size, V gene, J gene, D gene, CDR3 DNA, CDR3 protein. The D gene is left open where the match is weak. Not all rows give a size; the values are once, few, many and, for expanded clones, a class.

>few|TRBV5-8|TRBJ2-1|-
TGTGCCAGCAGCTCATCAGGGACGAGGACCAATGAGCAGTTCTTC
CASSSSGTRTNEQFF
>many|TRBV20-1|TRBJ2-2|-
TGCAGTGCTAGCCGCGTTTCTTCCGGGGAGCTGTTTTTT
CSASRVSSGELFF
>-|TRBV7-2|TRBJ2-5|TRBD1
TGTGCCAGCAGCCAAAACAGGGGACAAGAGACCCAGTACTTC
CASSQNRGQETQYF
>few|TRBV6-2/TRBV6-3|TRBJ2-1|TRBD2
TGTGCCAGCAGTTTATCGGGACTAGTTCCGAATGAGCAGTTCTTC
CASSLSGLVPNEQFF
>few|TRBV7-2|TRBJ1-5|-
TGTGCCAGCAGCCCCGAGGGGATTAGCAATCAGCCCCAGCATTTT
CASSPEGISNQPQHF
>-|TRBV7-2|TRBJ2-3|-
TGTGCCAGCAGCCCAGCGCGAAGCGGGCGCACAGATACGCAGTATTTT
CASSPARSGRTDTQYF
>-|TRBV11-3|TRBJ1-5|-
TGTGCCAGCAGCGCCGGGAGCCATCAGCCCCAGCATTTT
CASSAGSHQPQHF
>-|TRBV7-2|TRBJ1-2|TRBD1
TGTGCCAGCAGCGCAAACAGGGGCTCATATGGCTACACCTTC
CASSANRGSYGYTF
>-|TRBV10-3|TRBJ1-1|TRBD1
TGTGCCATCAGTGAGTCTGGGAGACAGGGGGGCACTGAAGCTTTCTTT
CAISESGRQGGTEAFF
>many|TRBV7-2|TRBJ1-6|TRBD1
TGTGCCAGCAGTCGACAGGGGCGTAGTAATTCACCCCTCCACTTT
CASSRQGRSNSPLHF
>few|TRBV28|TRBJ2-5|TRBD1
TGTGCCAGCAGCCCATTACGGGACAGACACGGTCAAGGGACCCAGTACTTC
CASSPLRDRHGQGTQYF
>-|TRBV5-6|TRBJ2-4|-
TGTGCCAGCAGACCAAGGGAGACCCGAAACATTCAGTACTTC
CASRPRETRNIQYF
>many|TRBV6-5|TRBJ1-1|TRBD1
TGTGCCAGCAGTTACGAGGCAGGGGGTGGCACTGAAGCTTTCTTT
CASSYEAGGGTEAFF
>-|TRBV5-1|TRBJ1-5|-
TGCGCCAGCAGCGTAGGCCCCGCGGGCAATCAGCCCCAGCATTTT
CASSVGPAGNQPQHF
>-|TRBV11-2|TRBJ2-4|-
TGTGCCAGCAGCCTTATCCTAGGGGGCAAAAACATTCAGTACTTC
CASSLILGGKNIQYF
>many|TRBV10-3|TRBJ1-1|-
TGTGCCATCAGTGAGTCGGGGGGCGGAGGAGCTTTCTTT
CAISESGGGGAFF
>-|TRBV4-3|TRBJ1-4|TRBD1
TGCGCCAGCAGCCAAATCACAGGGGGCGTTTGGGAAAAACTGTTTTTT
CASSQITGGVWEKLFF
>many|TRBV29-1|TRBJ2-5|-
TGCAGCGTTGCCGTCGGAGGACGGACCCAGTACTTC
CSVAVGGRTQYF
>few|TRBV24-1|TRBJ1-1|-
TGTGCCACCAGTGATTTTAGCTCTGAAGCTTTCTTT
CATSDFSSEAFF
>few|TRBV7-3|TRBJ2-1|TRBD2
TGTGCCAGCAGCCCAACCTCGAGTAGCGGGCGGGATGAGCAGTTCTTC
CASSPTSSSGRDEQFF
>-|TRBV29-1|TRBJ1-2|TRBD1
TGCAGCGTCGACGGACAGGGCAGCTATGGCTACACCTTC
CSVDGQGSYGYTF
>few|TRBV7-6|TRBJ2-5|TRBD2
TGTGCCAGCAGCCCCATCGGGGTGGGAGGGCAAGAGACCCAGTACTTC
CASSPIGVGGQETQYF
>few|TRBV6-2/TRBV6-3|TRBJ2-2|-
TGTGCCAGCAGTTACGGGACCTCCGCCGGGGAGCTGTTTTTT
CASSYGTSAGELFF
>-|TRBV12-3/TRBV12-4|TRBJ1-1|-
TGTGCCAGCAGTTTTGGGAACCTGAACACTGAAGCTTTCTTT
CASSFGNLNTEAFF
>few|TRBV4-2|TRBJ2-2|-
TGTGCCAGCAGCCAAGATTCACTAGCTCGGGGGGAGCTGTTTTTT
CASSQDSLARGELFF
>few|TRBV7-6|TRBJ1-4|-
TGTGCCAGCAGCTTGGGCAAAAATGAAAAACTGTTTTTT
CASSLGKNEKLFF
>many|TRBV20-1|TRBJ2-1|-
TGCAGTGCTATATTATGGGATGATGAGCAGTTCTTC
CSAILWDDEQFF
>-|TRBV7-2|TRBJ1-3|-
TGTGCCAGCAGCTTAGGCGCAGGGAGTTCTGGAAACACCATATATTTT
CASSLGAGSSGNTIYF
>-|TRBV30|TRBJ2-7|-
TGTGCCTGGAGTGAGAGGTCCTACGAGCAGTACTTC
CAWSERSYEQYF
>medium-sized|TRBV15|TRBJ2-3|TRBD2
TGTGCCACCAGCCAGAGCGGGGCAGATACGCAGTATTTT
CATSQSGADTQYF
>many|TRBV7-9|TRBJ2-1|TRBD2
TGTGCCAGCAGCTTATATGCAGCGGGAGGGGACAATGAGCAGTTCTTC
CASSLYAAGGDNEQFF
>-|TRBV11-2|TRBJ1-1|-
TGTGCCAGCAGCTTTGTTTTTAAGGGATCGAACACTGAAGCTTTCTTT
CASSFVFKGSNTEAFF
>-|TRBV12-3/TRBV12-4|TRBJ1-5|-
TGTGCCAGCAGCTATGACAGCAATCAGCCCCAGCATTTT
CASSYDSNQPQHF
>few|TRBV29-1|TRBJ1-5|TRBD1
TGCAGCGTAGCGACAGGGTCTTTTCAGCCCCAGCATTTT
CSVATGSFQPQHF
>few|TRBV6-2/TRBV6-3|TRBJ1-3|-
TGTGCCAGCAGTTACCCCAGCTCTGGAAACACCATATATTTT
CASSYPSSGNTIYF
>few|TRBV27|TRBJ1-1|TRBD1
TGTGCCAGCAGTTTCCCAGACGTGGCAGGGGGGGACACTGAAGCTTTCTTT
CASSFPDVAGGDTEAFF
>-|TRBV2|TRBJ1-2|TRBD1
TGTGCCAGCAGTGAATATGCAGGGGGCCGGGGCTACACCTTC
CASSEYAGGRGYTF
>few|TRBV14|TRBJ2-7|TRBD1
TGTGCCAGCAGCCAAGCGTCGACAGGGTTGGCCGAGCAGTACTTC
CASSQASTGLAEQYF
>few|TRBV20-1|TRBJ2-1|TRBD2
TGCAGTGCCCTTAGCGGGAGGGCCTTGAACAATGAGCAGTTCTTC
CSALSGRALNNEQFF
>few|TRBV20-1|TRBJ1-2|-
TGCAGTGCTAGTTCCCAGTCTAACTATGGCTACACCTTC
CSASSQSNYGYTF
>once|TRBV5-1|TRBJ2-7|TRBD2
TGCGCCAGCAGCTTGGTACCTAGCGGGACGTACGAGCAGTACTTC
CASSLVPSGTYEQYF
>-|TRBV18|TRBJ1-4|-
TGTGCCAGTTGCGCAGGCAATGAAAAACTGTTTTTT
CASCAGNEKLFF
>few|TRBV7-9|TRBJ1-6|TRBD1
TGTGCCAGCAGCCCGACAGGGCGGTATAATTCACCCCTCCACTTT
CASSPTGRYNSPLHF
>-|TRBV19|TRBJ2-3|-
TGTGCCAGTAGTCAATTGGGGGATACGCAGTATTTT
CASSQLGDTQYF
>many|TRBV12-3/TRBV12-4|TRBJ2-7|-
TGTGCCAGCAGTTTGCCAGGGTTTTTCGAGCAGTACTTC
CASSLPGFFEQYF
>many|TRBV5-1|TRBJ2-6|-
TGCGCCAGCAGCCTGGCGGCCATCTCTGGGGCCAACGTCCTGACTTTC
CASSLAAISGANVLTF
>few|TRBV20-1|TRBJ2-3|TRBD2
TGCAGTGCTACCCCGACTAGCGGGAGCGGCGATACGCAGTATTTT
CSATPTSGSGDTQYF
>few|TRBV11-3|TRBJ1-1|-
TGTGCCAGCAGCTTAACTCGAAACACTGAAGCTTTCTTT
CASSLTRNTEAFF
>-|TRBV3-1|TRBJ2-3|TRBD2
TGTGCCAGCAGCCGGTCACTAGCGGGAGGGTCAGGAGATACGCAGTATTTT
CASSRSLAGGSGDTQYF
>many|TRBV5-4|TRBJ2-2|TRBD1
TGTGCCAGCAGTTCCAGACAGGGGGCAGGTGGGGAGCTGTTTTTT
CASSSRQGAGGELFF